A single T cell receptor (beta chain) is shown here with its context. Its antigen is still unknown. These data belong to a study of pediatric ulcerative colitis. Study background: Most patients had pancolitis, and two had left-sided colitis.

One to two pinch biopsies were taken from the rectum during colonoscopy. Some clones are missing from TCRdb's copy, which holds only in-frame ones; the method was immunoSEQ multiplex PCR. The sample contains 45,000 to 55,000 clones, around 79% of which appear only once. Broader study findings: Rectal repertoires separated controls, mild-moderate and acute severe colitis. Blood-rectal clonal overlap within each person was significantly higher in ulcerative colitis patients than controls. Repertoires came from total lymphocyte DNA, not specific subsets.

V dropped 10 bases and J dropped 1 base, with 7 bases sitting between them. The CDR3 has 12 residues. Germline V gene lookup returns CDR1 WNHNN and CDR2 SYGVQD (reference sequence). The chain carries TRBV10-1 and TRBJ2-2, with no clear D. The sequenced sample was gut tissue. The sequence derives from a girl between 5 and 17 years old with moderate ulcerative colitis. The CDR3 nucleotides are TGCGCCACCTCGGAGAACACCGGGGAGCTGTTTTTT. Translated, it gives CATSENTGELFF.